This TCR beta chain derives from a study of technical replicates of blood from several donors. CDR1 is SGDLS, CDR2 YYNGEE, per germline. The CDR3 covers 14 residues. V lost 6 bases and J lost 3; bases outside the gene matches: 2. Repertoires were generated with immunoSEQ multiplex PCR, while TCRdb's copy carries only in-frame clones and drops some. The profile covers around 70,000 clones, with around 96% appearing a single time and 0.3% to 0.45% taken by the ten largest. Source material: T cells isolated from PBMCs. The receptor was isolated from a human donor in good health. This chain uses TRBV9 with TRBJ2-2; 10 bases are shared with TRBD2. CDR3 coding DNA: TGTGCCAGCACCGGACTAGCGGACACCGGGGAGCTGTTTTTT. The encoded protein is CASTGLADTGELFF. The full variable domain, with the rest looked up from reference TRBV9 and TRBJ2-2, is DSGVTQTPKHLITATGQRVTLRCSPRSGDLSVYWYQQSLDQGLQFLIQYYNGEERAKGNILERFSAQQFPDLHSELNLSSLELGDSALYFCASTGLADTGELFFGEGSRLTVL.